The 23 T cell receptor beta chains below come from one sample, sequenced in a study of CD8 T cells in Susac syndrome. Random hexamers were used to reverse transcribe an amount of about 0.45 to 1 ug RNA. TCRdb independently ran MiXCR on the immunoSEQ multiplex PCR reads; one entry per CDR3 protein. The sample comprises about 130,000 distinct CDR3 sequences, about 92% of which are singletons, and over 0.3% rests with the top ten. The specimen was CD8+ T cells from PBMCs. These receptors were collected from a human donor with multiple sclerosis.

The rearrangement joins TRBV11-2 to TRBJ2-1, with D hard to call. The germline gives CDR1 SGHAT, CDR2 FQNNGV. This CDR3 has 14 amino acids. V lost 1 base and J 6 bases, leaving 10 bases between the germline ends. CDR3 protein: CASSLGPTTNEQFF. The DNA for the CDR3 is TGTGCCAGCAGCTTAGGGCCTACCACCAATGAGCAGTTCTTC.

The chain couples TRBV4-1 to TRBJ2-7; TRBD1 might be the D (6 bases). The CDR3 extends over 13 amino acids. Germline lookup yields CDR1 MGHRA and CDR2 YSYEKL. Between the trimmed V and J ends, which lost 1 base and 7 bases, there was a span of 11 bases. The CDR3 loop is CASSQVTGFEQYF. CDR3 nucleotide sequence: TGCGCCAGCAGCCAAGTTACAGGGTTTGAGCAGTACTTC.

This chain uses TRBV28 with TRBJ2-7, with D perhaps TRBD2 (5 bases). CDR1 MDHEN and CDR2 SYDVKM come from the germline V gene. The CDR3 totals 14 residues. V was clipped by 3 bases and J by 0 bases, with 9 bases between them. The CDR3 sequence is CASSFSATSYEQYF. The CDR3 bases are TGTGCCAGCAGTTTTAGCGCTACCTCCTACGAGCAGTACTTC.

In this sample, this clonotype turned up once. The chain is built from TRBV6-5 and TRBJ1-1, with D unclear. The V end was cut by 5 bases, the J end by 2 bases, with 12 bases between. CDR3 size: 14 residues. Germline V gives CDR1 MNHEY, CDR2 SVGAGI. CDR3 residues: CASSILPGNTEAFF. DNA of the CDR3: TGTGCCAGCAGTATACTCCCAGGAAACACTGAAGCTTTCTTT.

The gene calls are TRBV27 and TRBJ2-1; TRBD1 matches at 8 bases. V lost 5 bases, J lost 10 bases, and 7 bases stayed unmatched. Germline CDR1 is MNHEY and CDR2 is SMNVEV (reference sequence). The CDR3 has 13 residues. Here the CDR3 reads CASSPGQGKEQFF. In DNA form, the CDR3 reads TGTGCCAGCAGTCCCGGACAGGGAAAAGAGCAGTTCTTC.

This chain links TRBV7-2 with TRBJ2-3; 7 positions match TRBD1. V dropped 1 base and J dropped 2; count of bases not matched to a gene: 3. The CDR3 length is 15 residues. Germline CDR1 SGHTA, CDR2 FQGNSA. CDR3 nucleotides: TGTGCCAGCAGCTTAGAGGGGGCCAACACAGATACGCAGTATTTT. Amino acid sequence: CASSLEGANTDTQYF.

The gene calls are TRBV5-1 and TRBJ2-7, with D possibly matching TRBD2 (5 bases). The CDR3 consists of 13 residues. Germline loops: CDR1 SGHRS, CDR2 YFSETQ. V lost 4 bases and J 6 bases, leaving 14 bases between the germline ends. In DNA, the CDR3 is TGCGCCAGCAGCCCCTATCGAGGGCGCGAGCAGTACGTC. It encodes CASSPYRGREQYV.

The chain combines TRBV5-1 with TRBJ2-7, with a possible D match to TRBD2 (5 bases). The germline V and J ends were trimmed by 4 bases and 3 bases, with 17 bases remaining between them. CDR3 size: 15 residues. CDR1 is SGHRS, CDR2 YFSETQ, per germline. The CDR3 nucleotides are TGCGCCAGCAGCGTCCCGGGATTACGTGGCTACGAGCAGTACTTC. Amino acid sequence: CASSVPGLRGYEQYF. The complete variable domain, with remaining parts taken from reference TRBV5-1 and TRBJ2-7, reads KAGVTQTPRYLIKTRGQQVTLSCSPISGHRSVSWYQQTPGQGLQFLFEYFSETQRNKGNFPGRFSGRQFSNSRSEMNVSTLELGDSALYLCASSVPGLRGYEQYFGPGTRLTVT.

The CDR3, as DNA: TGTGCCAGCAGCCCGGGAGCGGGGGGTGGCTACGAGCAGTACTTC. Amino acid sequence: CASSPGAGGGYEQYF. The V call is TRBV5-6, the J call TRBJ2-7; 9 nucleotides align to TRBD2. V lost 4 bases, J lost 3 bases, and 8 bases stayed unmatched. This CDR3 has 15 residues. Germline V gene data show CDR1 as SGHDT and CDR2 as YYEEEE.

This clonotype has only a few counts. The chain employs TRBV7-6 and TRBJ2-7; 7 bases map to TRBD1. CDR3 length: 14 residues. Germline trimming cut 4 bases from V and 2 bases from J; bases unmatched to any gene: 5. The germline CDR1 and CDR2 sequences are SGHVS and FNYEAQ. The CDR3 DNA sequence: TGTGCCAGCAGCTCAGCCGGGACAGCCTACGAGCAGTACTTC. It yields the protein CASSSAGTAYEQYF.

The chain joins TRBV4-1 to TRBJ2-7; either TRBD1 or TRBD2 may fit D (5 bases each). The CDR3 is 15 residues long. Germline assignment: CDR1 MGHRA and CDR2 YSYEKL. V lost 1 base and J 5 bases, leaving 15 bases between the germline ends. The CDR3 region has the DNA TGCGCCAGCAGCCAAGTTAGGGGTGCCGGGAACGAGCAGTACTTC. This gives the protein CASSQVRGAGNEQYF.

This rearrangement joins TRBV7-6 to TRBJ2-3, with 12 bases lining up with TRBD2. Germline-derived CDR1 and CDR2 are SGHVS and FNYEAQ. Losses at the gene ends were 5 bases for V and 5 bases for J; bases not matched to a gene: 11. The CDR3 is 17 residues long. The CDR3 bases are TGTGCCAGCAGCCGAACTAGCGGGAGGTCTCTTGGAGATACGCAGTATTTT. Translation gives CASSRTSGRSLGDTQYF.

The rearrangement joins TRBV12-3 or TRBV12-4 to TRBJ2-1; the D gene is possibly TRBD1 (5 bases). The CDR3 totals 12 residues. Trimming took off 7 bases at V and 8 bases at J, with 12 bases between the two ends. The CDR3 spells CASTSVGHEQFF. The CDR3 nucleotides are TGTGCCAGCACCTCCGTGGGGCATGAGCAGTTCTTC.

This chain joins TRBV7-9 and TRBJ2-3, with 7 bases that match TRBD1. The CDR3 is made up of 16 amino acids. In germline, CDR1 is SEHNR, CDR2 FQNEAQ (reference sequence). Germline trimming cut 4 bases from V and 4 bases from J; bases unmatched to any gene: 11. CDR3 residues: CASSSLDRNPADTQYF. DNA for the CDR3: TGTGCCAGCAGCTCCCTGGACAGGAACCCCGCAGATACGCAGTATTTT.

The chain joins TRBV5-4 to TRBJ1-3; D unclear. The V and J ends lost 0 bases and 0 bases respectively, with 16 bases between them. Germline loops: CDR1 SGHNT, CDR2 YYREEE (reference sequence). This CDR3 contains 18 residues. Here the CDR3 reads CASSLGTELPYSGNTIYF. CDR3 in DNA: TGTGCCAGCAGCTTGGGTACAGAACTACCATACTCTGGAAACACCATATATTTT.

V and J are TRBV7-8 and TRBJ2-3; 8 bases align to TRBD2. The CDR3 loop spans 16 amino acids. The J segment lost 8 bases and the V segment lost 4 bases, leaving 14 bases of the junction unmatched. CDR1 and CDR2 (germline): SGHVS, FQNEAQ. CDR3 sequence: CASSWRSGSAGGTQYF. DNA for the CDR3: TGTGCCAGCAGCTGGCGCAGCGGAAGTGCGGGGGGTACGCAGTATTTT.

This chain connects TRBV5-1 to TRBJ2-1, with TRBD2 identical over 8 bases. Germline CDR1 reads SGHRS; CDR2 reads YFSETQ. V shed 0 bases and J 7 bases; nucleotides not matched to a gene: 9. This CDR3 region has 16 residues. CDR3 sequence (DNA): TGCGCCAGCAGCTTGGCCCCAGCGGGAGCCGGTAATGAGCAGTTCTTC. Amino acids: CASSLAPAGAGNEQFF.

The CDR3 DNA reads as TGTGCCAGTCTCCCAGGCCCGGCCTCTCACAGAGGTAACACCGGGGAGCTGTTTTTT. This translates into CASLPGPASHRGNTGELFF. The V and J genes are TRBV3-1 and TRBJ2-2; D is unresolved. The V end lost 9 bases, the J end lost 2 bases, and 28 bases lay between the germline ends. Germline assignment: CDR1 LGHDT and CDR2 YNNKEL (reference sequence). The CDR3 has 19 amino acids.

This chain uses TRBV28 with TRBJ2-2; D might be TRBD1 (5 bases). V lost 3 bases, J lost 4 bases, and 12 bases lay in between. The CDR3 contains 15 residues. Germline V gene data show CDR1 as MDHEN and CDR2 as SYDVKM. CDR3 nucleotide sequence: TGTGCCAGCAGTTTTAGACAGTCGAGCACCGGGGAGCTGTTTTTT. Its translation is CASSFRQSSTGELFF.

The chain has TRBV12-3 or TRBV12-4 and TRBJ2-2, with 7 bases lining up with TRBD2. This CDR3 is 15 amino acids long. The junction had 1 base not matched to a gene; V was cut back by 0 bases and J by 3 bases. CDR3 nucleotides: TGTGCCAGCAGTTTAGCGGGGGGGTACACCGGGGAGCTGTTTTTT. It yields the protein CASSLAGGYTGELFF.

The chain links TRBV12-3 or TRBV12-4 to TRBJ2-7, with 8 positions matching TRBD2. This CDR3 is 15 amino acids long. The junction had 12 bases not matched to a gene; V was cut back by 5 bases and J by 6 bases. CDR3 amino acids: CASSPAGGPQSEQYF. Written as DNA, the CDR3 is TGTGCCAGCAGTCCCGCGGGGGGCCCCCAAAGCGAGCAGTACTTC.

CDR3: CASSVGDTFYGYTF. In DNA form, the CDR3 reads TGTGCCAGCAGCGTAGGGGACACTTTCTATGGCTACACCTTC. V is TRBV9 and J is TRBJ1-2, with TRBD1 as a possible D gene (6 bases). Between the trimmed V and J ends, which lost 0 bases and 4 bases, there was a span of 10 bases. Germline-derived CDR1 and CDR2 are SGDLS and YYNGEE. The length of the CDR3 is 14 residues.

The V gene is TRBV27, the J gene TRBJ2-3; 11 bases are shared with TRBD2. CDR3 length equals 18 residues. Germline-derived CDR1 and CDR2 are MNHEY and SMNVEV (reference sequence). The junction had 11 bases not matched to a gene; V was cut back by 4 bases and J by 2 bases. CDR3 in DNA: TGTGCCAGCAGTTCCATACTAGCGGGAGAAACACCCACAGATACGCAGTATTTT. The encoded protein is CASSSILAGETPTDTQYF.